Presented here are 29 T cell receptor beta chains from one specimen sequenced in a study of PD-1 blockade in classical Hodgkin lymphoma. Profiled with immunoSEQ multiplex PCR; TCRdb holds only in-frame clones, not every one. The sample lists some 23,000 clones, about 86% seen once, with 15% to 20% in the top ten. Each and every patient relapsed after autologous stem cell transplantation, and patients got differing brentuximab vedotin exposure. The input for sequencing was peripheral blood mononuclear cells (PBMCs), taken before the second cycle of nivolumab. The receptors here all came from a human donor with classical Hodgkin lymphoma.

The CDR3 loop reads CASLKISGGRQETQYF. The CDR3 DNA follows: TGTGCCAGCCTCAAGATTAGCGGGGGAAGGCAAGAGACCCAGTACTTC. This rearrangement joins TRBV21-1 to TRBJ2-5; TRBD2, as called in the table, went unchecked against the DNA. TRBV21-1 is shown as a pseudogene. The CDR3 has 16 residues.

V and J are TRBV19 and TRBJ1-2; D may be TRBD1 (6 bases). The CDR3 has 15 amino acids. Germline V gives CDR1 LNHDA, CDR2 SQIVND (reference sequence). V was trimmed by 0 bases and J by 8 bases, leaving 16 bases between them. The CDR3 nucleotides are TGTGCCAGTAGTATAGATGCGCAGGGGACCTACGGCTACACCTTC. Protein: CASSIDAQGTYGYTF.

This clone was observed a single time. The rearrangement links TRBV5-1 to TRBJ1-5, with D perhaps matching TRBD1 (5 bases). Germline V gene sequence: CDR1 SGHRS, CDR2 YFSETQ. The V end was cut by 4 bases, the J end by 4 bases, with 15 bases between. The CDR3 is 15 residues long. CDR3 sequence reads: CASSPGDGGNQPQHF. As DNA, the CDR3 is TGCGCCAGCAGCCCCGGGGACGGCGGGAATCAGCCCCAGCATTTT.

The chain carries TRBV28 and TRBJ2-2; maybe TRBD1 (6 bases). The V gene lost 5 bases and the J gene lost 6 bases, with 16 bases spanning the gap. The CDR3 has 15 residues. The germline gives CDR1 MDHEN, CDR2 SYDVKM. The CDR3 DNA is TGTGCCAGCAGTGTAGTCGGGAAGGGGGCCGGGGAGCTGTTTTTT. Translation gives CASSVVGKGAGELFF.

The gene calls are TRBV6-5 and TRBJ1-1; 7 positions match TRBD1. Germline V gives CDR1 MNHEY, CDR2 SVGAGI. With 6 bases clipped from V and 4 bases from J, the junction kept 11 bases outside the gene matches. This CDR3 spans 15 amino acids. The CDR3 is CASRAGAGGSTEAFF. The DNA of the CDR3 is TGTGCCAGCAGGGCCGGGGCAGGGGGTAGCACTGAAGCTTTCTTT.

The CDR3 region is CASSVGTSNNNEQFF. As DNA, the CDR3 is TGTGCCAGCAGCGTAGGGACTAGCAACAACAATGAGCAGTTCTTC. The gene calls are TRBV9 and TRBJ2-1; 8 nucleotides line up with TRBD2. The CDR3 consists of 15 residues. Germline V gives CDR1 SGDLS, CDR2 YYNGEE. V shed 0 bases, J shed 5 bases, and the junction held 4 bases outside the gene matches. Together with reference TRBV9 and TRBJ2-1, the CDR3 gives the full variable domain: DSGVTQTPKHLITATGQRVTLRCSPRSGDLSVYWYQQSLDQGLQFLIQYYNGEERAKGNILERFSAQQFPDLHSELNLSSLELGDSALYFCASSVGTSNNNEQFFGPGTRLTVL.

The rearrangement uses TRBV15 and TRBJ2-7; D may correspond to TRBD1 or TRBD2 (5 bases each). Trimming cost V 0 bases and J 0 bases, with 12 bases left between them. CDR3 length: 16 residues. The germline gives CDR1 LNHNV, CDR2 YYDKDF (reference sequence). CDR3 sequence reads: CATSRDSTGTSYEQYF. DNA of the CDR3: TGTGCCACCAGCAGAGATAGTACGGGGACCTCCTACGAGCAGTACTTC.

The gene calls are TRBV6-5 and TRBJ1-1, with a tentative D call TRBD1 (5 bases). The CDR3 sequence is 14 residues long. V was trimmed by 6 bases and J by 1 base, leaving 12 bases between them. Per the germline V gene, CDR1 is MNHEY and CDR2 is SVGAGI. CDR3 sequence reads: CASRRDGKNTEAFF. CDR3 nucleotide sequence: TGTGCCAGCAGGCGGGACGGGAAGAACACTGAAGCTTTCTTT.

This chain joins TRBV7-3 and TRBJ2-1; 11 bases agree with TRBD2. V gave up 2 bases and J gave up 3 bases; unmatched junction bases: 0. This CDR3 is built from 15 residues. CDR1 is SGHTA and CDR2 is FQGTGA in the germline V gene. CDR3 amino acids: CASSLGTSGYNEQFF. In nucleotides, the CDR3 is TGTGCCAGCAGCTTAGGGACTAGCGGCTACAATGAGCAGTTCTTC.

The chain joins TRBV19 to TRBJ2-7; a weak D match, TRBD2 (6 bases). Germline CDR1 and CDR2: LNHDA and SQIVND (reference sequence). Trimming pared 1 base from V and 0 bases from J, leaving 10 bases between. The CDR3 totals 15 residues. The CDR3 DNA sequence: TGTGCCAGTAGTATAGGGGGAGGCTTCTCCTACGAGCAGTACTTC. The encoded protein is CASSIGGGFSYEQYF.

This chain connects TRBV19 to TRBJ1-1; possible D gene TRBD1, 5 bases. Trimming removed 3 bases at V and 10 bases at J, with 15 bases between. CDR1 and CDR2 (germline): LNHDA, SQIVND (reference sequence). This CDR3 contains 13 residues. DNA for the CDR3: TGTGCCAGTAGTATGAAGGAGGGCAGGGTAGCTTTCTTT. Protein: CASSMKEGRVAFF.

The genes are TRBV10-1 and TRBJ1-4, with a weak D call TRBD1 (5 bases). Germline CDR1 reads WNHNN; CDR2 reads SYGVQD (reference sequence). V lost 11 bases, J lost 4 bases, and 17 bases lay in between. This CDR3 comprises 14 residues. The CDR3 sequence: CAVTLGLLNEKLFF. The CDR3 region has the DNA TGCGCCGTCACCTTGGGACTCCTTAATGAAAAACTGTTTTTT.

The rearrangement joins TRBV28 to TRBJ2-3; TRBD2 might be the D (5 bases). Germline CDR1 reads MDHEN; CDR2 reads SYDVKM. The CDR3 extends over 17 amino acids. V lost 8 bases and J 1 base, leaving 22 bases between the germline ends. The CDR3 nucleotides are TGTGCCAGCGTTGAGGTATTAGCTAGCCCCGGCACAGATACGCAGTATTTT. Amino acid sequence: CASVEVLASPGTDTQYF.

The CDR3 region has the DNA TGTGCCACCTCAAAGGCCGCGGGGCATCAGCCCCAGCATTTT. Encoded protein: CATSKAAGHQPQHF. The chain has TRBV6-1 and TRBJ1-5, with a tentative D call TRBD1 (5 bases). The CDR3 contains 14 residues. V was pared by 10 bases and J by 5 bases, with 18 bases between. CDR1 is MNHNS, CDR2 SASEGT, per germline.

The chain's CDR3 is CATSRDQTGNTGELFF. The CDR3 DNA sequence: TGTGCCACCAGCAGAGATCAGACTGGGAACACCGGGGAGCTGTTTTTT. The chain is built from TRBV15 and TRBJ2-2; D is uncertain. The CDR3 contains 16 residues. V was trimmed by 0 bases and J by 1 base, leaving 9 bases between them. Germline assignment: CDR1 LNHNV and CDR2 YYDKDF (reference sequence).

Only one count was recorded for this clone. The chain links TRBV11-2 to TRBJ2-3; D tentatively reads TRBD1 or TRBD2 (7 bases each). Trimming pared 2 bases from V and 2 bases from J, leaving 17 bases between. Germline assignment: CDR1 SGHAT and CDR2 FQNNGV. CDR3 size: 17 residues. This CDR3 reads CASSLILRGGTTDTQYF. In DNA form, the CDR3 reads TGTGCCAGCAGCTTAATACTCAGGGGGGGGACCACAGATACGCAGTATTTT.

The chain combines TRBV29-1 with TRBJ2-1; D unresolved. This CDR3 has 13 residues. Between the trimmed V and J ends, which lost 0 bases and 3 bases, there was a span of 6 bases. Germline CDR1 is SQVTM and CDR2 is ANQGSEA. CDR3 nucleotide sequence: TGCAGCGTTGAAGATTGGGTCTACAATGAGCAGTTCTTC. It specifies CSVEDWVYNEQFF.

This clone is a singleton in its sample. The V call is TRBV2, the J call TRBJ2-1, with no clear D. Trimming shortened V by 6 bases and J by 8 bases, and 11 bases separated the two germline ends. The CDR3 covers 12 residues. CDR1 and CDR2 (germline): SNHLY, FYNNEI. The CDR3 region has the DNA TGTGCCAGCAGCGACACAGTATATGAGCAGTTCTTC. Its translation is CASSDTVYEQFF.

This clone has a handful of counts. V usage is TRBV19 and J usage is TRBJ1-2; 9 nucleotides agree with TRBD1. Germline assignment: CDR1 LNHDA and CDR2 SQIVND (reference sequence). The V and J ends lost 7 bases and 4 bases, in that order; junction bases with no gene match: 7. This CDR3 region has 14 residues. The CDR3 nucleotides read TGTGCCAGTACCCCGGGGACAGGGAGCTATGGCTACACCTTC. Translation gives CASTPGTGSYGYTF.

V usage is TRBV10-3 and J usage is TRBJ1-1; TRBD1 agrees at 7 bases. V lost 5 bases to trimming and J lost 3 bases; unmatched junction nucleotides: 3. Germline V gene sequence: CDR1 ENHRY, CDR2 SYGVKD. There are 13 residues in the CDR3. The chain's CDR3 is CAISIQGYTEAFF. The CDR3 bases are TGTGCCATCAGTATACAGGGGTACACTGAAGCTTTCTTT.

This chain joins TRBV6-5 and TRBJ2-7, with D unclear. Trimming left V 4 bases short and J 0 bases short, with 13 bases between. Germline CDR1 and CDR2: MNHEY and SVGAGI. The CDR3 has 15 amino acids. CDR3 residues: CASSSSRFPSYEQYF. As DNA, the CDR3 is TGTGCCAGCAGTTCCAGCCGTTTCCCCTCCTACGAGCAGTACTTC.

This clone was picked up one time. The CDR3 nucleotides are TGCGCCAGCAGCTTGGAGACAGGACGGACTGAAGCTTTCTTT. This gives the protein CASSLETGRTEAFF. The rearrangement uses TRBV5-1 and TRBJ1-1, with D perhaps TRBD1 (6 bases). The CDR3 length is 14 residues. V lost 0 bases and J lost 5, with 11 bases in between. Germline assignment: CDR1 SGHRS and CDR2 YFSETQ.

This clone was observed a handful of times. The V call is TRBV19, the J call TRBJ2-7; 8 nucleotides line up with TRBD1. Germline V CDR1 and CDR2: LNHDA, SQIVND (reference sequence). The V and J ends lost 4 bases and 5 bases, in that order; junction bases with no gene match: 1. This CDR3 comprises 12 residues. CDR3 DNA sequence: TGTGCCAGTAGTACACAGGGGGACGAGCAGTACTTC. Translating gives CASSTQGDEQYF.

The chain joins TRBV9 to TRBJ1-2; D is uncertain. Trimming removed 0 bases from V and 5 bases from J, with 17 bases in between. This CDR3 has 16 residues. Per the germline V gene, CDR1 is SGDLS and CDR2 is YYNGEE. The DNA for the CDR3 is TGTGCCAGCAGCGTAGAAGCCCCCCCGTCCGCTTATGGCTACACCTTC. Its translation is CASSVEAPPSAYGYTF.

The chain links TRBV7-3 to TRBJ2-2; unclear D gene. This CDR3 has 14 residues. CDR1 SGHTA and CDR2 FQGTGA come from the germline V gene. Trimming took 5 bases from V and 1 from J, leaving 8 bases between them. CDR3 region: CASSVYGNTGELFF. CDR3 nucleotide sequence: TGTGCCAGCAGCGTCTACGGGAACACCGGGGAGCTGTTTTTT.

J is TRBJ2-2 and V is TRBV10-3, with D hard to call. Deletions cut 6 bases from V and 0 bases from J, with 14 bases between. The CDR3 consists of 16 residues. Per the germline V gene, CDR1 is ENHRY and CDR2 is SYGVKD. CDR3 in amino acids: CAIRVTERSNTGELFF. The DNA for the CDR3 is TGTGCCATCAGGGTGACTGAGAGATCGAACACCGGGGAGCTGTTTTTT.

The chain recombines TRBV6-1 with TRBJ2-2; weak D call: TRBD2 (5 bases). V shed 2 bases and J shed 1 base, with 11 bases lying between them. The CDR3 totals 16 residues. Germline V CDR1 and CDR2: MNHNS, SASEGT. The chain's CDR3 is CASSERASRNTGELFF. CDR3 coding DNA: TGTGCCAGCAGTGAAAGGGCTAGCAGGAACACCGGGGAGCTGTTTTTT.

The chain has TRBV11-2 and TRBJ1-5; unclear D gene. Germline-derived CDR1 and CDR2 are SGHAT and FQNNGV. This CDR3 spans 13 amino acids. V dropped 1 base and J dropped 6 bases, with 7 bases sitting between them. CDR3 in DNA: TGTGCCAGCAGCTTAGGAACTAGTCAGCCCCAGCATTTT. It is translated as CASSLGTSQPQHF.

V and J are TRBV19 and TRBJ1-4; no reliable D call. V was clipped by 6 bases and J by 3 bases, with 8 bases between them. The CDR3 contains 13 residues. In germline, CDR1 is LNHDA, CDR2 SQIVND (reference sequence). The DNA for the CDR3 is TGTGCCAGTAGGACGGCCCCTAATGAAAAACTGTTTTTT. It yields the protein CASRTAPNEKLFF.